The rows below give T cell receptor beta chains drawn from one sample of a study of tumor and adjacent non-tumor tissue in lung cancer. TCRdb re-called the multiplex PCR reads through MiXCR, storing one row per CDR3 protein. The sample carries approximately 100,000 distinct CDR3 sequences, 60% to 80% recorded once. The sequenced material came from distant non-tumor lung tissue. The receptors were gathered from a man aged 30 to 39 with non-small cell lung cancer. Both conserved end residues are part of each CDR3. The D gene is left open where the match is weak. Size values are once, few and many counts, or a class for expanded clones, and some rows have none.

v_call,clone_size,d_call,j_call,cdr3_nt,cdr3_aa
TRBV11-2,few,.,TRBJ2-2,TGTGCCAGCAGCCCTTTCGGTGGCACCGGGGAGCTGTTTTTT,CASSPFGGTGELFF
TRBV20-1,many,.,TRBJ2-3,TGCAGTGCTAGGGCACCTAGCACAGATACGCAGTATTTT,CSARAPSTDTQYF
TRBV4-1,many,TRBD2,TRBJ2-2,TGCGCCAGCAGCCGCAGAGCGGGACCGGACACCGGGGAGCTGTTTTTT,CASSRRAGPDTGELFF
TRBV11-2,.,.,TRBJ2-1,TGTGCCGGCAGACGAGCGAAGGAGCAATTCTTC,CAGRRAKEQFF
TRBV11-2,.,TRBD2,TRBJ2-5,TGTGCCAGCAGCTCGGGACTAGCGGGGGGTTTC,CASSSGLAGGF
TRBV29-1,.,.,TRBJ2-7,TGCAGCGTTGCCCTCGGGGTCGGCCCGTCCTACGAGCAGTACTTC,CSVALGVGPSYEQYF
TRBV11-3,.,.,TRBJ2-2,TGTGCCAACAGCCCTCGGGACCTCACCGGGGAGCTGTTTTTT,CANSPRDLTGELFF
TRBV11-2,.,.,TRBJ2-3,TGTGCCAGCAGCCAGGCCGGAGGGCGGGCAAGCACAGATACGCAGTATTTT,CASSQAGGRASTDTQYF
TRBV11-3,.,.,TRBJ1-5,TGTACCAGCAGCTCAACAGGGTGCAATCAGCCCCAGCATTTT,CTSSSTGCNQPQHF
TRBV5-6,many,TRBD1,TRBJ2-2,TGTGCCAGCAGCGCCGGGACAGGGGGGATCGGGGAGCTGTTTTTT,CASSAGTGGIGELFF
TRBV12-3/TRBV12-4,.,.,TRBJ2-2,TGTGCCAGCAGTTCCCCGATGGTCCCTCCAGGGGACCTGTTTTTT,CASSSPMVPPGDLFF
TRBV11-3,once,TRBD2,TRBJ2-3,TGTGCCAGCAGCTTAGAGCCCATTAGCGGGAGGGCAGATATGCAGTATTTT,CASSLEPISGRADMQYF
TRBV11-2,.,.,TRBJ1-1,TGTGCCAGCAGCCCTTCTTACATGAACACTGAAGCTCTCTTT,CASSPSYMNTEALF
TRBV29-1,.,TRBD2,TRBJ2-5,TGCAGCGCTGAGGGGACTAGCGGATTAGGGACCCAATACTTC,CSAEGTSGLGTQYF
TRBV20-1,.,.,TRBJ1-5,TGCAGTGCTAGCCAATCGGATTCGGTGAGCCAGCCCCAGCATTTT,CSASQSDSVSQPQHF